This T cell receptor beta chain comes out of a study of Tregs in tolerant kidney transplant recipients (dated by TCRdb to between 2018 and 2020). Study-wide context: Before combined kidney and bone marrow transplantation, this study identified donor-specific regulatory T cells using TCRbeta sequencing and then followed those same cells after transplant.

Inclusive of the bounding cysteine and phenylalanine, the CDR3 is 16 residues long. The 39 bases shown cover part of the CDR3, and their frame starts at base 1. At the junction V is shortened by 5 bases and J by 3 bases; bases outside the gene matches: 13. Looking up the germline V gene yields CDR1 SGHVS and CDR2 FQNEAQ. Remarks on this clone: Its antigen is not yet known. The CDR3 goes on 3 residues after the read ends, and that part is filled in from the germline J gene.

For TCRbeta CDR3 sequencing, genomic DNA was extracted from sorted cells using the QIAGEN DNeasy Blood and Tissue Kit. High-throughput TCRbeta CDR3 sequencing, including PCR amplification with bias correction and internal controls, was performed commercially through immunoSEQ. In the original analysis: Unique productive TCRbeta sequences were defined by CDR3 nucleotide sequence where primers matched, and otherwise by CDR3 amino acid sequence together with Vbeta and Jbeta genes. To correct for sorting error, sequences found in more than one sorted population at a frequency ratio of 2:1 or less were discarded, and the remaining shared sequences were assigned to the population with the higher frequency. A sequence counted as donor-reactive if, in CFSE-low cells, the sequence had a frequency of at least 0.01% and was expanded at least 5-fold compared with unstimulated cells. Jensen-Shannon divergence, calculated on the top 100 TCRbeta sequences ranked by frequency, was used to quantify repertoire divergence. For any sample with multiple sequencing runs, sorting error was corrected in each run separately before the runs were pooled. In its TCRdb copy, this immuneACCESS table keeps in-frame sequences only and misses some clones. Where compared with another copy, unresolved V genes explain less than half of these, and the others have no known cause. That table is the source of V, J and clone size, and D and trimming were worked out from the DNA. The sample table includes around 10,000 clones. About 24% of the sample is held by the ten biggest clonotypes.

What the authors observed across the whole study: For some patients, the PCR primers changed as time went on, which meant samples from those patients could not be compared with one another at the nucleotide level. Donor-specific Treg expansion was found to exceed global Treg expansion in tolerant patients, suggesting antigen-driven rather than nonspecific expansion. The most biologically relevant and donor-specific TCRbeta repertoire appeared to be identified by expanding Tregs with activated donor B cells. Biological reproducibility was not directly assessed, although technical replication error appeared to be minimal. The study was limited by small patient numbers, and the findings need validation in larger populations and under other immunosuppression protocols.

Transplants used related donors with nonmyeloablative bone marrow transplantation; mixed chimerism was transient in the human trials. Unstimulated Tregs (CD4+CD25+CD127-), CD4+ non-Tregs (CD4+CD25-), CD4 and CD8 cells were FACS-sorted from thawed PBMCs. The patients were a handful of recipients of combined kidney and bone marrow transplants from the ITN036ST trial, and samples were available only for these trial subjects. Healthy control blood was processed by Ficoll density gradient to PBMCs and cryopreserved; patient PBMCs were collected before and after transplant. Sequences were derived from CD8+ T cells from blood (PBMCs), sampled 24 months after the transplant. The chain was built from TRBV7-8 and TRBJ2-7; TRBD1 fits 7 bases in the junction. The clonotype was recovered from a human patient who received a combined kidney and bone marrow transplant. In patients who had a transplant, some T cells may come from the graft donor. CDR3 DNA, as far as it was read: TGTGCCAGCAGCCTTAGGGGACAGAATAGGATCTACGAG. Translated, it gives CASSLRGQNRIYE. In full, the CDR3 is CASSLRGQNRIYEQYF.